This T cell receptor (beta chain) was sequenced for a study of identical twins. This clonotype was seen a handful of times. Its antigen is as yet unknown. TCRdb reprocessed the 5' RACE reads via MiXCR and lists one record per CDR3 protein. This sample has about 220,000 distinct CDR3 sequences, with under 8.5% found just once. The V gene end was trimmed by 1 base and the J gene end by 5 bases; junction bases not matched to a gene: 7. The CDR3 has 16 residues. Germline CDR1 is SNHLY and CDR2 is FYNNEI. Study results and caveats: Possibly, invariant MAIT and iNKT cells partly confounded zero-insertion analyses. Out-of-frame beta sequences exhibited a weaker degree of excess twin sharing.

These data were also reused for a study on T cells expressing NK-cell markers. That paper adds: Alpha-beta TCR T cells were the sole sorting target in several experiments, owing to an anti-gamma-delta TCR antibody. NKG2C+ dominant clonotypes from 6 or 7 donors made up roughly 1.0-8% of CD8+ T cells.

The chain couples TRBV2 to TRBJ2-3, with 9 bases aligning to TRBD1. This receptor was obtained from a woman younger than 30 in good health. What was sequenced was CD8+ T cells sorted from blood. The CDR3 here is CASSEVRDRVEDTQYF. CDR3 nucleotide sequence: TGTGCCAGCAGTGAAGTCCGGGACAGGGTTGAAGATACGCAGTATTTT.